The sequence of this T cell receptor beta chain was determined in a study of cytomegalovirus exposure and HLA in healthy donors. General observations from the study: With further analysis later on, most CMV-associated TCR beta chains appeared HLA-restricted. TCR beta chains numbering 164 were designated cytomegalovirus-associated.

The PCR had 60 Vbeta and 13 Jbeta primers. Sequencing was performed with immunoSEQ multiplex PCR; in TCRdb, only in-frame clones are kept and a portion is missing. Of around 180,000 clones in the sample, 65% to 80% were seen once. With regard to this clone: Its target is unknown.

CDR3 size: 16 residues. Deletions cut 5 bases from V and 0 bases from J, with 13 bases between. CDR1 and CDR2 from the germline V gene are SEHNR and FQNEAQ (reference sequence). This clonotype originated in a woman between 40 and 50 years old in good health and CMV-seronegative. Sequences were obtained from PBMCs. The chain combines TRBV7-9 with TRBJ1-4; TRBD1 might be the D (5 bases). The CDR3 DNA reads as TGTGCCAGCAGCCTCGGACACCCGGCAACTAATGAAAAACTGTTTTTT. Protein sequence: CASSLGHPATNEKLFF.